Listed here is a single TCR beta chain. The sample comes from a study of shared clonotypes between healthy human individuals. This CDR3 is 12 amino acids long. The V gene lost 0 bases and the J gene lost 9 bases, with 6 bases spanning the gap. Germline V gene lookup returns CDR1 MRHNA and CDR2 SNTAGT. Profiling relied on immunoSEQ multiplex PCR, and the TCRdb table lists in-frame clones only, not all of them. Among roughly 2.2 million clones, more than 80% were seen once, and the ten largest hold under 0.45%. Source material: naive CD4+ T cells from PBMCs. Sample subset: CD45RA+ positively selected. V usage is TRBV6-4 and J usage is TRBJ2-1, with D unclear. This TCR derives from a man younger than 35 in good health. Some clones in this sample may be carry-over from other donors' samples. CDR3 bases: TGTGCCAGCAGTGACTCGAGGCGTGAGCAGTTCTTC. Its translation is CASSDSRREQFF.